This TCR beta chain appears in the sequencing data of a study of shared clonotypes between healthy human individuals. This table comes from immunoSEQ multiplex PCR, and its TCRdb copy is limited to in-frame clones, with some not included. The profile shows about 590,000 clones, about 95% of them singletons. Terminally differentiated effector memory CD45RA+ cells were left out of the naive CD8 fraction, which was CD45RO-negative and positively selected for CCR7. V was clipped by 0 bases and J by 14 bases, with 9 bases between them. This CDR3 has 11 amino acids. CDR1 and CDR2 from the germline V gene are SGHRS and YFSETQ.

The TCR was taken from a woman aged 25 to 39 in good health. The sample was naive CD8+ T cells sorted from blood. The rearrangement joins TRBV5-1 to TRBJ2-1; D gene ambiguous. The CDR3 sequence is CASSLANGKFF. The DNA for the CDR3 is TGCGCCAGCAGCTTGGCCAATGGGAAGTTCTTC.